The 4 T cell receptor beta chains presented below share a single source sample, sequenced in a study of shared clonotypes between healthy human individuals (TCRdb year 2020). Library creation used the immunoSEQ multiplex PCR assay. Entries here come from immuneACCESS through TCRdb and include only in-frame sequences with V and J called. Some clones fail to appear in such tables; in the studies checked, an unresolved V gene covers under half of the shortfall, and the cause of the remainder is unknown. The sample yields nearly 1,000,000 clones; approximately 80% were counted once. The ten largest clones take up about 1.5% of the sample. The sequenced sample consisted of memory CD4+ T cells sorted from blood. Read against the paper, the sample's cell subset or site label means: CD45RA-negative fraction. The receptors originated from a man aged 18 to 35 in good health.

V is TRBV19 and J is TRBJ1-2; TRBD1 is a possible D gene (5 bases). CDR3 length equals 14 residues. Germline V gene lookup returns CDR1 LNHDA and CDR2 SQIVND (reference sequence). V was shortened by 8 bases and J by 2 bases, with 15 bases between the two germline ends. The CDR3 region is CASRFSDSNYGYTF. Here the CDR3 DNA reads TGTGCCAGTCGATTTTCCGACAGCAACTATGGCTACACCTTC.

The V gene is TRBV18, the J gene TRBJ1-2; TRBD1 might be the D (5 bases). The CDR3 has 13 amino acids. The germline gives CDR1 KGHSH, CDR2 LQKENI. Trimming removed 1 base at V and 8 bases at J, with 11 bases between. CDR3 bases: TGTGCCAGCTCACCACTAGGGGTGGAAGGCTACACCTTC. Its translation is CASSPLGVEGYTF.

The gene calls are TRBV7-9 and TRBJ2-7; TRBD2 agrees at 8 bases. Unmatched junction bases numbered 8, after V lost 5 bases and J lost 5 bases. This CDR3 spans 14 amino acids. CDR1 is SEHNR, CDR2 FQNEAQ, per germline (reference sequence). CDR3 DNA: TGTGCCAGCAGCCCCGGGGGGGGGTTCCACGAGCAGTACTTC. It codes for CASSPGGGFHEQYF.

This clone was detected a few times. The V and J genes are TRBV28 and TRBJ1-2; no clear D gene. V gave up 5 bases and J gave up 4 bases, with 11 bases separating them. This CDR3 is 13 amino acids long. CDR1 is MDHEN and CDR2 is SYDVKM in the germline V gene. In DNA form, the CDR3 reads TGTGCCAGCAGTGATGACCCGTTCTATGGCTACACCTTC. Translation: CASSDDPFYGYTF.